This T cell receptor beta chain stems from a study of low-dose radiotherapy and immunotherapy resistance in tumors. Study-wide context: A total of 6.5 Gy was given to Cohort 1 as 0.5 Gy per fraction every 2 weeks.

Gene-specific TRAV and TRBV primers were used for first-strand cDNA, covering alpha and beta chains. TCR amplification ran approximately 20 PCR cycles using constant-region and V-primer adapter primers. TCRdb independently ran MiXCR on the reads; one entry per CDR3 protein. The sample contains 40,000 or so distinct CDR3 sequences, less than 25% of which appear only once. This clonotype was picked up many times. The sample's time point: after trial treatment. Treatment specified: LDRT plus nivolumab, ipilimumab, low-dose cyclophosphamide and aspirin (RACIN trial). The germline V gene encodes CDR1 MNHNY and CDR2 SVGAGI (reference sequence). The junction had 6 bases not matched to a gene; V was cut back by 1 base and J by 4 bases. CDR3 length: 16 residues.

This chain uses TRBV6-6 with TRBJ2-7; 11 bases agree with TRBD1. The sequence came from a female donor with ovarian cancer. Sequencing was performed on PBMCs, taken after low-dose radiotherapy plus immunotherapy. CDR3 region: CASSYCWTGGRYEQYF. The DNA for the CDR3 is TGTGCCAGCAGTTACTGTTGGACAGGGGGCAGATACGAGCAGTACTTC.